This TCR beta chain is drawn from a study of lymphopenia after photon versus proton radiotherapy. Points from the study as a whole: Only patients who died were analyzed for survival; proton advantage is unproven. Post-nadir diversity loss with photons came from oligoclonal expansion, particularly CD8+ Temra cells.

The CDR3 spans 15 residues. CDR1 and CDR2 (germline): SGDLS, YYNGEE. The ends were cut back, 0 bases at V and 3 bases at J, with 13 bases in the middle. The repertoire was sequenced with immunoSEQ multiplex PCR; TCRdb's copy has only in-frame clones and lacks some. Of tens of thousands of clones listed, around 83% are singletons. This clone was found once. No antigen is known for it. The clonotype was recovered from a man between 60 and 75 years old with pancreatic cancer. This chain joins TRBV9 and TRBJ2-7, with D unclear. The sample in question was peripheral blood, obtained from a patient treated with proton-based radiotherapy. In DNA, the CDR3 is TGTGCCAGCAGCGTAGGAGTGGACCCCGTCTACGAGCAGTACTTC. Its translation is CASSVGVDPVYEQYF.